These 28 T cell receptor beta chains share one sample of origin, sequenced in a study of cytomegalovirus exposure and HLA in healthy donors. This PCR relied on a set of 60 Vbeta primers and 13 Jbeta primers. Generated by immunoSEQ multiplex PCR, the TCRdb table keeps only in-frame clones and is missing some. The repertoire holds some 180,000 clones, with about 80% as singletons. Sequencing input: PBMCs. These receptors all come from a young man in good health and CMV-seronegative.

A remark on this clone: Within the sample, other DNA sequences also encode this same CDR3. The chain has TRBV19 and TRBJ2-1; 7 bases line up with TRBD2. The CDR3 extends over 14 amino acids. Per the germline V gene, CDR1 is LNHDA and CDR2 is SQIVND (reference sequence). V was pared by 6 bases and J by 4 bases, with 6 bases of the junction left unmatched. The DNA of the CDR3 is TGTGCCAGTAGGCGACTAGCCGAATACAATGAGCAGTTCTTC. Its protein product is CASRRLAEYNEQFF.

J is TRBJ1-1 and V is TRBV28; TRBD1 might be the D (5 bases). The CDR3 loop spans 15 amino acids. Trimming took 5 bases from V and 0 from J, leaving 13 bases between them. The germline CDR1 and CDR2 sequences are MDHEN and SYDVKM. CDR3 coding DNA: TGTGCCAGCAGTACCCCCGACAGCCTGAACACTGAAGCTTTCTTT. Protein: CASSTPDSLNTEAFF.

The chain links TRBV30 to TRBJ2-3; 9 bases align to TRBD2. The J segment lost 1 base and the V segment lost 5 bases, leaving 7 bases of the junction unmatched. Germline V CDR1 and CDR2: GTSNPN, SVGIG (reference sequence). CDR3 length equals 15 residues. Here the CDR3 reads CAWEGASGGTDTQYF. CDR3 sequence (DNA): TGTGCCTGGGAGGGCGCTAGCGGGGGCACAGATACGCAGTATTTT.

The chain uses TRBV4-2 and TRBJ2-7; 11 positions agree with TRBD2. CDR1 and CDR2 from the germline V gene are LGHNA and YNFKEQ. The CDR3 runs to 16 residues. V shed 4 bases, J shed 6 bases, and the junction held 11 bases outside the gene matches. Here the CDR3 DNA reads TGTGCCAGCAGCCCCAACCCGGGGCTAGCGGGAGGCGAGCAGTACTTC. Its translation is CASSPNPGLAGGEQYF.

This clone showed up just once. The CDR3 region has the DNA TGCGCCAGCGAGGCAGGGGTGAGGCCCCAGCATTTT. This translates into CASEAGVRPQHF. The rearrangement uses TRBV5-1 and TRBJ1-5; D possibly corresponds to TRBD1 (6 bases). CDR1 is SGHRS and CDR2 is YFSETQ in the germline V gene. The ends were cut back, 7 bases at V and 9 bases at J, with 14 bases in the middle. The CDR3 covers 12 residues.

The CDR3 is CASEDRGSYEQYF. The DNA of the CDR3 is TGTGCCAGCGAAGACAGGGGCTCCTACGAGCAGTACTTC. The gene calls are TRBV11-1 and TRBJ2-7, with 8 bases lining up with TRBD1. With V trimmed by 8 bases and J by 0 bases, 3 bases remained unmatched. This CDR3 region has 13 residues. The V gene's germline CDR1 is SGHAT and CDR2 FQDESV (reference sequence).

A few counts support this clone. J is TRBJ1-2 and V is TRBV7-9, with 11 bases matching TRBD1. Germline CDR1 and CDR2: SEHNR and FQNEAQ (reference sequence). CDR3 size: 19 residues. The J segment lost 8 bases and the V segment lost 5 bases, leaving 22 bases of the junction unmatched. The CDR3 DNA reads TGTGCCAGCAGCCATACTCCGGTCTGGACAGGGGGCCAGCCGGACGGCTACACCTTC. Amino acids: CASSHTPVWTGGQPDGYTF.

The chain combines TRBV5-1 with TRBJ2-1, with 9 bases that match TRBD2. After removal of 6 bases from V and 0 bases from J, the junction contained 10 bases not matched to a gene. CDR1 SGHRS and CDR2 YFSETQ come from the germline V gene. The CDR3 runs to 17 residues. CDR3 in amino acids: CASKRIAGDISYNEQFF. Here the CDR3 DNA reads TGCGCCAGCAAACGAATAGCGGGAGACATCTCCTACAATGAGCAGTTCTTC.

The chain carries TRBV29-1 and TRBJ2-1; TRBD2 aligns across 15 bases. CDR3 length: 16 residues. Germline V gives CDR1 SQVTM, CDR2 ANQGSEA. The V gene end was trimmed by 1 base and the J gene end by 7 bases; junction bases not matched to a gene: 5. CDR3 in DNA: TGCAGCGTTGAAGCCTTAGGGACTAGCGGGAGGAATGAGCAGTTCTTC. Residues: CSVEALGTSGRNEQFF.

This chain joins TRBV18 and TRBJ2-7; D possibly corresponds to TRBD2 (5 bases). Trimming took off 3 bases at V and 3 bases at J, with 12 bases between the two ends. The CDR3 covers 14 residues. CDR1 KGHSH and CDR2 LQKENI come from the germline V gene. CDR3 protein: CASSPGAEGYEQYF. In DNA, the CDR3 is TGTGCCAGCTCACCTGGTGCCGAGGGCTACGAGCAGTACTTC.

The J gene is TRBJ2-1, the V gene TRBV5-1; 11 nucleotides align to TRBD1. Germline V gene lookup returns CDR1 SGHRS and CDR2 YFSETQ. Trimming at V came to 4 bases and at J to 8 bases, leaving 2 bases not matched to a gene. The CDR3 runs to 13 residues. CDR3 in DNA: TGCGCCAGCAGCCTGGGACAGGGGGATGAGCAGTTCTTC. This gives the protein CASSLGQGDEQFF. Supplemented by reference TRBV5-1 and TRBJ2-1, the full variable domain reads KAGVTQTPRYLIKTRGQQVTLSCSPISGHRSVSWYQQTPGQGLQFLFEYFSETQRNKGNFPGRFSGRQFSNSRSEMNVSTLELGDSALYLCASSLGQGDEQFFGPGTRLTVL.

The rearrangement joins TRBV6-5 to TRBJ1-2; 8 nucleotides line up with TRBD1. V lost 0 bases to trimming and J lost 7 bases; unmatched junction nucleotides: 7. The CDR3 extends over 15 amino acids. CDR1 MNHEY and CDR2 SVGAGI come from the germline V gene. Here the CDR3 reads CASSYSRQGASGYTF. CDR3 coding DNA: TGTGCCAGCAGTTACTCACGGCAGGGGGCGAGTGGCTACACCTTC.

The rearrangement links TRBV6-1 to TRBJ2-4; D is perhaps TRBD1 (5 bases). Germline lookup yields CDR1 MNHNS and CDR2 SASEGT. The germline V and J ends were trimmed by 2 bases and 0 bases, with 20 bases remaining between them. The CDR3 extends over 19 amino acids. This chain's CDR3 is CASSESRFDSREAKNIQYF. The CDR3 DNA is TGTGCCAGCAGTGAAAGCCGCTTCGACTCCAGGGAAGCCAAAAACATTCAGTACTTC.

The chain recombines TRBV7-2 with TRBJ2-6, with D possibly matching TRBD1 (5 bases). Germline CDR1 SGHTA, CDR2 FQGNSA. The V end was cut by 4 bases, the J end by 4 bases, with 20 bases between. This CDR3 region has 18 residues. The DNA for the CDR3 is TGTGCCAGCAGCTGGAAGGGGCTCCAGTACTCGGGGGCCAACGTCCTGACTTTC. Translated, it gives CASSWKGLQYSGANVLTF.

The genes are TRBV18 and TRBJ2-2; D ambiguous. V lost 2 bases to trimming and J lost 4 bases, with 5 bases between them. Per germline, CDR1 KGHSH and CDR2 LQKENI. The CDR3 spans 13 residues. DNA of the CDR3: TGTGCCAGCTCACCAGGCCTCACCGGGGAGCTGTTTTTT. This sequence encodes CASSPGLTGELFF.

The chain has TRBV2 and TRBJ2-5; perhaps TRBD1 as D (5 bases). CDR1 and CDR2 (germline): SNHLY, FYNNEI. There are 15 residues in the CDR3. V lost 1 base to trimming and J lost 2 bases, with 11 bases between them. The CDR3 sequence: CASSEEGRDQETQYF. The CDR3 region has the DNA TGTGCCAGCAGTGAAGAGGGCAGGGATCAAGAGACCCAGTACTTC.

This clone was seen repeatedly, ten times or more. Here the CDR3 DNA reads TGTGCCAGTAGTCAATGGGCGAACACTGAAGCTTTCTTT. It translates to CASSQWANTEAFF. V is TRBV19 and J is TRBJ1-1; D is unclear. The germline V gene encodes CDR1 LNHDA and CDR2 SQIVND (reference sequence). Trimming stripped 5 bases from V and 1 base from J, with 8 bases between. The CDR3 loop spans 13 amino acids.

V is TRBV5-4 and J is TRBJ2-7; 10 nucleotides align to TRBD2. The CDR3 has 15 residues. V was clipped by 4 bases and J by 6 bases; unmatched bases: 10. Germline V gene data show CDR1 as SGHNT and CDR2 as YYREEE (reference sequence). CDR3 region: CASSRGLAAASEQYF. CDR3 sequence (DNA): TGTGCCAGCAGCCGAGGACTAGCGGCTGCCTCCGAGCAGTACTTC. Together with reference TRBV5-4 and TRBJ2-7, the CDR3 gives the full variable domain: ETGVTQSPTHLIKTRGQQVTLRCSSQSGHNTVSWYQQALGQGPQFIFQYYREEENGRGNFPPRFSGLQFPNYSSELNVNALELDDSALYLCASSRGLAAASEQYFGPGTRLTVT.

V is TRBV18 and J is TRBJ2-3, with D possibly TRBD2 on 5 matching bases. CDR1 and CDR2 from the germline V gene are KGHSH and LQKENI. V was cut by 3 bases and J by 5 bases, with 12 bases left in between. CDR3 length equals 14 residues. CDR3: CASSPQLGGDTQYF. Written as DNA, the CDR3 is TGTGCCAGCTCACCCCAACTAGGTGGAGATACGCAGTATTTT. Drawing the rest from reference TRBV18 and TRBJ2-3, the complete variable domain is NAGVMQNPRHLVRRRGQEARLRCSPMKGHSHVYWYRQLPEEGLKFMVYLQKENIIDESGMPKERFSAEFPKEGPSILRIQQVVRGDSAAYFCASSPQLGGDTQYFGPGTRLTVL.

V is TRBV5-6 and J is TRBJ1-1; no clear D. There are 16 residues in the CDR3. Germline CDR1 and CDR2: SGHDT and YYEEEE. V dropped 4 bases and J dropped 0 bases, with 16 bases sitting between them. The CDR3 nucleotides read TGTGCCAGCAGCCCTTGGGCAGGAAACTTGAACACTGAAGCTTTCTTT. Its translation: CASSPWAGNLNTEAFF.

The V and J genes are TRBV18 and TRBJ2-3, with D unresolved. The V and J ends lost 2 bases and 6 bases respectively, with 9 bases between them. CDR1 and CDR2 (germline): KGHSH, LQKENI. The CDR3 has 13 residues. CDR3 bases: TGTGCCAGCTCACCAGGTCTAACGGATACGCAGTATTTT. Amino acids: CASSPGLTDTQYF.

The CDR3 sequence: CASSVADNSPLHF. CDR3 DNA: TGTGCCAGCAGCGTAGCGGATAATTCACCCCTCCACTTT. The chain carries TRBV9 and TRBJ1-6; D unresolved. CDR3 size: 13 residues. V lost 0 bases and J lost 5, with 3 bases in between. Germline assignment: CDR1 SGDLS and CDR2 YYNGEE.

V is TRBV5-1 and J is TRBJ2-3; D not certain. The V and J ends lost 2 bases and 5 bases respectively, with 12 bases between them. Germline values: CDR1 SGHRS, CDR2 YFSETQ. The CDR3 runs 14 residues. CDR3 loop: CASSFADTGDTQYF. The CDR3 nucleotides read TGCGCCAGCAGCTTTGCTGACACCGGAGATACGCAGTATTTT.

This chain joins TRBV19 and TRBJ1-4; the D gene is possibly TRBD1 (5 bases). The V end was cut by 6 bases, the J end by 2 bases, with 13 bases between. In germline, CDR1 is LNHDA, CDR2 SQIVND (reference sequence). The CDR3 is 15 amino acids. In nucleotides, the CDR3 is TGTGCCAGTAGACCTTTGACAGACACTAATGAAAAACTGTTTTTT. Its translation: CASRPLTDTNEKLFF. Full variable domain (outside the CDR3, taken from reference TRBV19 and TRBJ1-4): DGGITQSPKYLFRKEGQNVTLSCEQNLNHDAMYWYRQDPGQGLRLIYYSQIVNDFQKGDIAEGYSVSREKKESFPLTVTSAQKNPTAFYLCASRPLTDTNEKLFFGSGTQLSVL.

The J gene is TRBJ2-3, the V gene TRBV11-3, with 9 nucleotides matching TRBD1. V lost 1 base and J lost 5; bases outside the gene matches: 7. CDR3 size: 16 residues. Germline lookup yields CDR1 SGHNT and CDR2 YENEEA. In DNA form, the CDR3 reads TGTGCCAGCAGCTTAGCCCAACAGGGGGCTTTAGATACGCAGTATTTT. Amino acids: CASSLAQQGALDTQYF. Using reference TRBV11-3 and TRBJ2-3 for the parts outside the CDR3, the full variable domain is EAGVVQSPRYKIIEKKQPVAFWCNPISGHNTLYWYLQNLGQGPELLIRYENEEAVDDSQLPKDRFSAERLKGVDSTLKIQPAELGDSAVYLCASSLAQQGALDTQYFGPGTRLTVL.

This clone occurred once. The chain is built from TRBV5-5 and TRBJ2-7; D call uncertain. Trimming removed 2 bases at V and 3 bases at J, with 9 bases between. Germline V CDR1 and CDR2: SGHKS, YYEKEE (reference sequence). CDR3 length: 13 amino acids. The CDR3 nucleotides are TGTGCCAGCAGCTTTCAGGTGGGCTACGAGCAGTACTTC. Its translation: CASSFQVGYEQYF.

This clone appeared a few times. V usage is TRBV7-9 and J usage is TRBJ2-1; D is unresolved. Trimming left V 1 base short and J 9 bases short, with 19 bases between. Germline CDR1 reads SEHNR; CDR2 reads FQNEAQ (reference sequence). This CDR3 is built from 16 residues. CDR3 nucleotides: TGTGCCAGCAGCTTAGGGGCTGGGTCCGGTATGGGTGAGCAGTTCTTC. This sequence encodes CASSLGAGSGMGEQFF.

The rearrangement joins TRBV28 to TRBJ1-5; the D gene is possibly TRBD1 (6 bases). The CDR3 sequence is 14 residues long. Germline-derived CDR1 and CDR2 are MDHEN and SYDVKM. Between the trimmed V and J ends, which lost 4 bases and 2 bases, there was a span of 9 bases. The CDR3: CASSSAGGNQPQHF. The CDR3 DNA reads TGTGCCAGCAGTTCCGCAGGGGGCAATCAGCCCCAGCATTTT.